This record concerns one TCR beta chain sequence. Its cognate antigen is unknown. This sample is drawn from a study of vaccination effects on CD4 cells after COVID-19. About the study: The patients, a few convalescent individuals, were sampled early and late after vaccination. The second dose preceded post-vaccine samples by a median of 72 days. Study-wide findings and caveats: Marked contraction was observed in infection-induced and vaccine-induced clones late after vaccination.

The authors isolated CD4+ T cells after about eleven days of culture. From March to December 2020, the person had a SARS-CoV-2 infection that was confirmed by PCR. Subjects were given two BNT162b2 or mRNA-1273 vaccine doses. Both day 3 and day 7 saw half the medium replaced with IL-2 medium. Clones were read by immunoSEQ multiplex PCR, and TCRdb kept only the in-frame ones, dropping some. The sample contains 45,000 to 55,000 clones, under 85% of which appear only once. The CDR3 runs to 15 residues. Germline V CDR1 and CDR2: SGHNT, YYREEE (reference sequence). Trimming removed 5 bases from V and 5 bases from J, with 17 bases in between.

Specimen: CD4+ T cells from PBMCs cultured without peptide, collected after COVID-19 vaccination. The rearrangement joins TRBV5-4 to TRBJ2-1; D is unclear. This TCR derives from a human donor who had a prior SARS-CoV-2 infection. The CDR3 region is CASRMDPTRDNEQFF. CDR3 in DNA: TGTGCCAGCAGGATGGACCCCACCCGGGACAATGAGCAGTTCTTC.